This T cell receptor beta chain was identified during a study of blood T cell repertoires in COVID-19. Only in-frame clones appear in the TCRdb table, and some are missing; sequencing was by immunoSEQ multiplex PCR. The table includes just over 250,000 clones, over 75% detected once. The junction had 12 bases not matched to a gene; V was cut back by 3 bases and J by 10 bases. The CDR3 spans 16 residues. Germline CDR1 MNHNS, CDR2 SASEGT. The V and J genes are TRBV6-1 and TRBJ1-4, with 9 bases that match TRBD1. The specimen sequenced was peripheral blood. The sequence was collected from a woman aged 65 to 85 with COVID-19, enrolled during active disease. The CDR3 DNA follows: TGTGCCAGCAGTGACCCCCCGACAGGGGGGGGAAGAAAACTGTTTTTT. Translation: CASSDPPTGGGRKLFF.